This TCR beta chain was found in a study of blood T cell repertoires in COVID-19. Study at large: COVID-19 samples from acute and convalescent phases originated in the United States, Italy and Spain. The cDNA or gDNA used as material had been derived from T cells, B-cell-depleted T cells, or PBMCs.

Using immunoSEQ multiplex PCR, the repertoire was profiled, and TCRdb retains in-frame clones only, with some absent. Of approximately 240,000 clones listed, approximately 84% are singletons. The CDR3 runs 14 residues. Germline CDR1 reads SQVTM; CDR2 reads ANQGSEA. V was pared by 7 bases and J by 2 bases, with 17 bases between. The clonotype originates from a woman aged 25-40 years who had recovered from COVID-19. The sample comprised peripheral blood. This sequence joins TRBV29-1 and TRBJ1-2; a weak D match, TRBD1 (5 bases). The CDR3 DNA reads as TGCAGCGCCGGAGGGGCCGACATAAACTATGGCTACACCTTC. Protein product: CSAGGADINYGYTF.